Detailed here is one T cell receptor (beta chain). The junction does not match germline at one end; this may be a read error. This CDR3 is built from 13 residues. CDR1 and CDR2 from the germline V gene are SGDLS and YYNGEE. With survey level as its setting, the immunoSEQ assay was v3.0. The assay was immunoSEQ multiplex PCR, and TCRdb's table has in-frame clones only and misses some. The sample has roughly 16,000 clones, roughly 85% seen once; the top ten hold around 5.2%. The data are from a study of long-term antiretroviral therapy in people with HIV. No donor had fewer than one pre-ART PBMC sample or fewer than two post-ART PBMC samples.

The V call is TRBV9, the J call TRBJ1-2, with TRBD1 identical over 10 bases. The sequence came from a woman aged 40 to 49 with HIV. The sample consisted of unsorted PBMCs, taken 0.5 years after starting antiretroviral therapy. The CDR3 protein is CASSSRDRGEHFF. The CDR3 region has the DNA TGTGCCAGCAGCTCCCGGGACAGGGGCGAACATTTCTTC.